A selection of T cell receptor beta chains follows, all from one sample in a study of CD8 T cells in Susac syndrome. TCRdb called the immunoSEQ multiplex PCR reads again in MiXCR, with one record for every CDR3 protein. The table shows around 180,000 distinct CDR3 sequences, with 85% to 95% occurring only once. The material sequenced was CD4+ T cells from PBMCs. These receptors all stem from a human donor with Susac syndrome. Both conserved end residues are part of each CDR3. The order of the fields is J gene, V gene, D gene, CDR3 length, CDR3 DNA, CDR3 protein. The D gene is left open where the match is weak.

j_call: TRBJ2-1; v_call: TRBV4-2; d_call: TRBD2; cdr3_length: 16; cdr3_nt: TGTGCCAGCAGCCAAGAGTCCAGGGACTACTACAATGAGCAGTTCTTC; cdr3_aa: CASSQESRDYYNEQFF
j_call: TRBJ1-1; v_call: TRBV6-5; d_call: .; cdr3_length: 13; cdr3_nt: TGTGCCAGCAGTTACGCTTGGACAGCTGAAGCTTTCTTT; cdr3_aa: CASSYAWTAEAFF
j_call: TRBJ2-2; v_call: TRBV20-1; d_call: TRBD1; cdr3_length: 14; cdr3_nt: TGCAGTGCCACACGGCCACTGACAGGGGGGGAGCTGTTTTTT; cdr3_aa: CSATRPLTGGELFF
j_call: TRBJ1-1; v_call: TRBV20-1; d_call: TRBD1; cdr3_length: 14; cdr3_nt: TGCAGTGCTAGAGGCCCCGGGACAGGGAGGGAAGCTTTCTTT; cdr3_aa: CSARGPGTGREAFF
j_call: TRBJ1-1; v_call: TRBV20-1; d_call: .; cdr3_length: 11; cdr3_nt: TGCAGTGCTAGAGTAGCGGAGAAAGCTTTCTTT; cdr3_aa: CSARVAEKAFF
j_call: TRBJ1-2; v_call: TRBV6-5; d_call: .; cdr3_length: 14; cdr3_nt: TGTGCCAGCAGTAGCAGTAGGGTTCGCTATGGCTACACCTTC; cdr3_aa: CASSSSRVRYGYTF
j_call: TRBJ1-2; v_call: TRBV5-1; d_call: .; cdr3_length: 12; cdr3_nt: TGCGCCAGTTCAGGGTCCTTCTATGGCTACACCTTC; cdr3_aa: CASSGSFYGYTF
j_call: TRBJ2-3; v_call: TRBV4-2; d_call: TRBD2; cdr3_length: 16; cdr3_nt: TGTGCCAGCAGCCAAGATATGGCGGGGGAGACAGATACGCAGTATTTT; cdr3_aa: CASSQDMAGETDTQYF
j_call: TRBJ2-3; v_call: TRBV4-2; d_call: .; cdr3_length: 17; cdr3_nt: TGTGCCAGCAGCCAAGATGGGCGGGACGTAGGTGGAGATACGCAGTATTTT; cdr3_aa: CASSQDGRDVGGDTQYF
j_call: TRBJ1-6; v_call: TRBV2; d_call: .; cdr3_length: 13; cdr3_nt: TGTGCCAGCAGTGAAGCCTCCAGTTCACCCCTCCACTTT; cdr3_aa: CASSEASSSPLHF
j_call: TRBJ2-1; v_call: TRBV14; d_call: TRBD2; cdr3_length: 16; cdr3_nt: TGTGCCAGCACGGGGAGCGGGGGGGCGTCCTACAATGAGCAGTTCTTC; cdr3_aa: CASTGSGGASYNEQFF
j_call: TRBJ1-1; v_call: TRBV30; d_call: .; cdr3_length: 13; cdr3_nt: TGTGCCTGGAGTACGTTGAGAGGGACTGAAGCTTTCTTT; cdr3_aa: CAWSTLRGTEAFF
j_call: TRBJ2-2; v_call: TRBV4-3; d_call: .; cdr3_length: 16; cdr3_nt: TGCGCCAGCCAACCGGGACCAGGGGTCGGATACAAGGAGCTGTTTTTT; cdr3_aa: CASQPGPGVGYKELFF
j_call: TRBJ2-2; v_call: TRBV6-4; d_call: TRBD1; cdr3_length: 15; cdr3_nt: TGTGCCAGCAGTGCACAGGGGCAAGGCACCGGGGAGCTGTTTTTT; cdr3_aa: CASSAQGQGTGELFF
j_call: TRBJ2-1; v_call: TRBV5-8; d_call: .; cdr3_length: 16; cdr3_nt: TGTGCCAGCAGCCTGAGAGGGTGGGTCCCGGACAATGAGCAGTTCTTC; cdr3_aa: CASSLRGWVPDNEQFF
j_call: TRBJ2-1; v_call: TRBV7-2; d_call: .; cdr3_length: 16; cdr3_nt: TGTGCCAGCAGCCCCTCGACAGCAAGCTCCTACAATGAGCAGTTCTTC; cdr3_aa: CASSPSTASSYNEQFF
j_call: TRBJ2-7; v_call: TRBV6-5; d_call: .; cdr3_length: 14; cdr3_nt: TGTGCCAGCAGTACTAGACCAGAACTGAGCGAGCAGTACTTC; cdr3_aa: CASSTRPELSEQYF
j_call: TRBJ2-7; v_call: TRBV5-5; d_call: TRBD2; cdr3_length: 12; cdr3_nt: TGTGCCAGCCAGCGGGGGGGCGGAGAGCAGTACTTC; cdr3_aa: CASQRGGGEQYF
j_call: TRBJ2-6; v_call: TRBV9; d_call: TRBD1; cdr3_length: 20; cdr3_nt: TGTGCCAGCAGCCCCAGGCCCCCCAGGGGGCCCTCCTCTGGGGCCAACGTCCTGACTTTC; cdr3_aa: CASSPRPPRGPSSGANVLTF
j_call: TRBJ2-4; v_call: TRBV3-1; d_call: TRBD2; cdr3_length: 16; cdr3_nt: TGTGCCAGCACCCCGGGACTAGCGGGGGTCAAAAACATTCAGTACTTC; cdr3_aa: CASTPGLAGVKNIQYF
j_call: TRBJ2-5; v_call: TRBV29-1; d_call: TRBD2; cdr3_length: 18; cdr3_nt: TGCAGCGTTGCTCGGGTCTACCATGCTAGCGGATCCCAAGAGACCCAGTACTTC; cdr3_aa: CSVARVYHASGSQETQYF
j_call: TRBJ2-7; v_call: TRBV24-1; d_call: .; cdr3_length: 15; cdr3_nt: TGTGCCACCACCCCCCGCCGGGGCAGGGCGTACGAGCAGTACTTC; cdr3_aa: CATTPRRGRAYEQYF